The rows below give T cell receptor beta chains drawn from one sample of a study of CD8 T cells in ankylosing spondylitis. TCRdb re-derived calls from the 5' RACE reads in MiXCR, one entry per CDR3 protein. The sample lists approximately 540,000 distinct CDR3 sequences, roughly 13% seen once, with under 7.5% in the top ten. Sequenced sample: blood, either unsorted or a sorted T cell fraction (not recorded which). All receptors come from a male donor with ankylosing spondylitis. CDR3s include the opening cysteine and the closing phenylalanine or tryptophan. Each record gives: V gene, clone size, D gene, J gene, CDR3 protein, CDR3 DNA. A D gene is named only where the DNA matches it firmly. Size values are once, few and many counts, or a class for expanded clones, and some rows have none.

>TRBV24-1|.|TRBD2|TRBJ2-1
CATSDGRLSYNEQFF
TGTGCCACCAGCGACGGGAGGCTGTCCTACAATGAGCAGTTCTTC
>TRBV4-1|.|.|TRBJ2-1
CASSQDNANGYNEQFF
TGCGCCAGCAGCCAAGATAACGCCAACGGCTACAATGAGCAGTTCTTC
>TRBV5-1|few|TRBD2|TRBJ2-1
CASSLVGGEGSLYNEQFF
TGCGCCAGCAGCTTGGTGGGAGGGGAGGGGTCCCTCTACAATGAGCAGTTCTTC
>TRBV29-1|few|TRBD2|TRBJ2-3
CSGALAGGTDTQYF
TGCAGCGGCGCCCTAGCGGGAGGTACAGATACGCAGTATTTT
>TRBV10-2|.|TRBD1|TRBJ1-2
CASSWAGGSYGYTF
TGCGCCAGCAGTTGGGCAGGGGGATCCTATGGCTACACCTTC
>TRBV5-1|many|.|TRBJ2-6
CASSLEGAGANVLTF
TGCGCCAGCAGCTTGGAAGGGGCTGGGGCCAACGTCCTGACTTTC
>TRBV7-6|.|.|TRBJ2-2
CASSAWAGGELFF
TGTGCCAGCAGCGCCTGGGCGGGCGGGGAGCTGTTTTTT
>TRBV13|once|TRBD2|TRBJ2-3
CASSPGTSGPDPTDTQYF
TGTGCCAGCAGCCCCGGGACTAGCGGGCCCGACCCGACAGATACGCAGTATTTT
>TRBV5-1|many|.|TRBJ2-1
CASSGTLSYNEQFF
TGCGCCAGCAGCGGGACCCTATCATACAATGAGCAGTTCTTC
>TRBV20-1|.|.|TRBJ2-7
CSASIGEEPYEQYF
TGCAGTGCTAGTATAGGGGAAGAGCCCTACGAGCAGTACTTC
>TRBV7-9|.|.|TRBJ1-2
CASALEAPYGYTF
TGTGCCAGCGCACTTGAGGCGCCCTATGGCTACACCTTC
>TRBV27|.|TRBD1|TRBJ1-1
CASSLLRTGGTEAFF
TGTGCCAGCAGTCTCCTTAGGACAGGCGGCACTGAAGCTTTCTTT
>TRBV7-2|many|TRBD1|TRBJ2-6
CASSRDRGPGANVLTF
TGTGCCAGCAGCCGCGACAGGGGGCCTGGGGCCAACGTCCTGACTTTC
>TRBV11-2|.|.|TRBJ2-5
CASSLNTQETQYF
TGTGCCAGCAGCTTAAACACACAAGAGACCCAGTACTTC
>TRBV11-2|.|TRBD2|TRBJ2-1
CASSPRDTGTSGYNEQFF
TGTGCCAGCAGCCCCCGGGACACCGGGACTAGCGGTTACAATGAGCAGTTCTTC
>TRBV5-5|many|.|TRBJ2-7
CASSPSPQQIYEQYF
TGTGCCAGCAGCCCCTCCCCGCAACAGATCTACGAGCAGTACTTC
>TRBV24-1|few|.|TRBJ2-3
CATSEPDSVGTDTQYF
TGTGCCACCAGTGAGCCTGACTCGGTGGGCACAGATACGCAGTATTTT